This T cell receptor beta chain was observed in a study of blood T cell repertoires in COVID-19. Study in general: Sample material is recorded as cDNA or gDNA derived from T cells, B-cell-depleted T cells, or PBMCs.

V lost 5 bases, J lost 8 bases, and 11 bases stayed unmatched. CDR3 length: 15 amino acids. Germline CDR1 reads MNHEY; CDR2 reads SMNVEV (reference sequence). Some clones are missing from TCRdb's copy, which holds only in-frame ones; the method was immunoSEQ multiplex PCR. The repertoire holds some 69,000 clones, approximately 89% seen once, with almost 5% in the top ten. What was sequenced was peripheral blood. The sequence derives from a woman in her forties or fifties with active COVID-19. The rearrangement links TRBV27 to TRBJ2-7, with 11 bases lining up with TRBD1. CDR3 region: CASSPSGTGGFKQYF. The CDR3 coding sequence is TGTGCCAGCAGTCCCTCCGGGACAGGGGGGTTCAAGCAGTACTTC.